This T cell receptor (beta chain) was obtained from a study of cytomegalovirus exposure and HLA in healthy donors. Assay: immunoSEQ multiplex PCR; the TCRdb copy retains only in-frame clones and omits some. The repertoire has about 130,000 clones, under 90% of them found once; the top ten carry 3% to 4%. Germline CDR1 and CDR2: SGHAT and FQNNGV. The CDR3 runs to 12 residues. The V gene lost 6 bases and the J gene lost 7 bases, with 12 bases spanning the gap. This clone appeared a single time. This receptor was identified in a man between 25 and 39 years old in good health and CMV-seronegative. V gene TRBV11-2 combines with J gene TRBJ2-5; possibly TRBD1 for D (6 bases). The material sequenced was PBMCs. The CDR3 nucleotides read TGTGCCAGCAGGAGAATACAGGGGACCCAGTACTTC. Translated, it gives CASRRIQGTQYF.